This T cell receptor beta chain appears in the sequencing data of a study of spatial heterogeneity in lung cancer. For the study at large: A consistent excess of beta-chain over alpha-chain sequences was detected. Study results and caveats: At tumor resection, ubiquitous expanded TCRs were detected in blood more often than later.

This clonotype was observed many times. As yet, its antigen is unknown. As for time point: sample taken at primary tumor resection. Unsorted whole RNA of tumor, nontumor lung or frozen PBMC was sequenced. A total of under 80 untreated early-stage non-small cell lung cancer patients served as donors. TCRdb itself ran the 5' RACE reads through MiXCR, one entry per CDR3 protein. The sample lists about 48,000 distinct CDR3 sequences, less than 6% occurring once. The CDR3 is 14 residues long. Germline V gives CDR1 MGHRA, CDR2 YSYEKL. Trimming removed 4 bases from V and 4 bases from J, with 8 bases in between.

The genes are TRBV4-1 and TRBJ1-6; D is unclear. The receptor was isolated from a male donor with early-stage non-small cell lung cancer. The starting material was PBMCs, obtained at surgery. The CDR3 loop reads CASSPLPYNSPLHF. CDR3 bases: TGCGCCAGCAGCCCCCTGCCATATAATTCACCCCTCCACTTT.